This T cell receptor (beta chain) was found in a study of blood T cell repertoires in COVID-19. Clones were sequenced by immunoSEQ multiplex PCR, and TCRdb holds only the in-frame ones, with some missing. The sample records some 350,000 clones, about 90% being singletons. Per the germline V gene, CDR1 is SGHDT and CDR2 is YYEEEE. V was pared by 4 bases and J by 6 bases, with 11 bases between. The CDR3 covers 13 residues. Sequencing used peripheral blood. The clonotype was recovered from a woman aged 45 to 65 with COVID-19, enrolled during active disease. The V gene is TRBV5-6, the J gene TRBJ2-1, with a tentative D call TRBD2 (5 bases). The CDR3 DNA follows: TGTGCCAGCAGCCCACTAACTAGCAATGAGCAGTTCTTC. It specifies CASSPLTSNEQFF. The entire variable domain, with the rest obtained from reference TRBV5-6 and TRBJ2-1, is as follows: DAGVTQSPTHLIKTRGQQVTLRCSPKSGHDTVSWYQQALGQGPQFIFQYYEEEERQRGNFPDRFSGHQFPNYSSELNVNALLLGDSALYLCASSPLTSNEQFFGPGTRLTVL.